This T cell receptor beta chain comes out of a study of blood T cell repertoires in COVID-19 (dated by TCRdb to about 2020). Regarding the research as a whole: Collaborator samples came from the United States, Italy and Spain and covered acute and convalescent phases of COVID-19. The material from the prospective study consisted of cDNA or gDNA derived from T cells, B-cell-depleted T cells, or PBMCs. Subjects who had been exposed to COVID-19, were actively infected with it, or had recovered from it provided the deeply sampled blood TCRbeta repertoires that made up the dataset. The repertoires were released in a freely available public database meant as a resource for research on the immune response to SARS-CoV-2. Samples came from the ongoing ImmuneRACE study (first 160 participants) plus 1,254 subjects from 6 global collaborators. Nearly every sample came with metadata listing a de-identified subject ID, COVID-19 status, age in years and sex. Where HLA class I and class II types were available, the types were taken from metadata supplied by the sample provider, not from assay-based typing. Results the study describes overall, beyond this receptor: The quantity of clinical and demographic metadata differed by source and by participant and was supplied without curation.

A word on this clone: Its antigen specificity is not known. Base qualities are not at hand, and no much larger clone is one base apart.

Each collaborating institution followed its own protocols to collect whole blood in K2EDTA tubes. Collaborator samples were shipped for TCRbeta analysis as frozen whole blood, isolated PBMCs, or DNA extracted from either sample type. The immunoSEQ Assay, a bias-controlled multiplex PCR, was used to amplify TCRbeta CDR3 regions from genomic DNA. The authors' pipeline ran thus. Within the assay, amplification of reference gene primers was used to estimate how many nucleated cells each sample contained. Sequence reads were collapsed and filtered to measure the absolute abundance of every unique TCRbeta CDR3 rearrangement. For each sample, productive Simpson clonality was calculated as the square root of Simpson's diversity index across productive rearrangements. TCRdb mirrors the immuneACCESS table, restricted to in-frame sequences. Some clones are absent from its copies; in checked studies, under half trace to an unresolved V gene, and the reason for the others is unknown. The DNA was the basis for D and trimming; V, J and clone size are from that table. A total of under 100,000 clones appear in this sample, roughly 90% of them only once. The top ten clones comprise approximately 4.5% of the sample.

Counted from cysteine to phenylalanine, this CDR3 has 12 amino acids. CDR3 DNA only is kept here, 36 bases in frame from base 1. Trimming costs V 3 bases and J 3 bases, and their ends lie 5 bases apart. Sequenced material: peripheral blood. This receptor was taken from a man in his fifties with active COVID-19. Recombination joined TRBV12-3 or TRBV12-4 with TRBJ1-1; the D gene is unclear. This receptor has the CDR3 CASSFGDTEAFF. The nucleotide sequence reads TGTGCCAGCAGTTTCGGGGACACTGAAGCTTTCTTT.